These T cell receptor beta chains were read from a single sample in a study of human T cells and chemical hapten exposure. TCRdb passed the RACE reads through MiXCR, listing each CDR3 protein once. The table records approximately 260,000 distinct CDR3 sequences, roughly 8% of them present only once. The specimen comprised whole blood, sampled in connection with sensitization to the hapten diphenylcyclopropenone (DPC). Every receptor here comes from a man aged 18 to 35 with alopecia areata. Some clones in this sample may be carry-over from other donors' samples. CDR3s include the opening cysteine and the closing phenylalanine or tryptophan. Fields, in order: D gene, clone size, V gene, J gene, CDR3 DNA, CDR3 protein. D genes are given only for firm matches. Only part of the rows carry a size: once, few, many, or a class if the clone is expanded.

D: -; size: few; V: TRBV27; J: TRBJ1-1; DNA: TGTGCCACCCTGGATTTAGGACACCGTACTGAAGCTTTCTTT; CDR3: CATLDLGHRTEAFF
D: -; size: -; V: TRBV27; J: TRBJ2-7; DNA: TGTGCCAGCAGTTTAAAAGAGACAGCTTACGAGCAGTACTTC; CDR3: CASSLKETAYEQYF
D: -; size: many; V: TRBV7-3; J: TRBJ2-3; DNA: TGTGCCAGCAGCGGTCGGGTGTCAGATACGCAGTATTTT; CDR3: CASSGRVSDTQYF
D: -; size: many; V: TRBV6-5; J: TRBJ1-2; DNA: TGTGCCAGCAGCCAGACAGGAGCCTATGGCTACACCTTC; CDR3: CASSQTGAYGYTF
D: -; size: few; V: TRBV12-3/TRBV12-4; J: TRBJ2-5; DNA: TGTGCCAGCACCTCCTGGGGGTCAGAGACCCAGTACTTC; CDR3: CASTSWGSETQYF
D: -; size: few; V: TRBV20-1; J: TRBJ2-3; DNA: TGCAGTGCTAGTCCCGGGATGGGGGACACAGATACGCAGTATTTT; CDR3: CSASPGMGDTDTQYF
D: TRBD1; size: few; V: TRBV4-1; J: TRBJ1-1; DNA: TGCGCCAGCAGCCAAGCCGGGACAGGGTTTATGAACACTGAAGCTTTCTTT; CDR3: CASSQAGTGFMNTEAFF
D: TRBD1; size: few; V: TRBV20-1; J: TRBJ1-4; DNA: TGCAGTGCTAGATTCGGACAGGGCAATGAAAAACTGTTTTTT; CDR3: CSARFGQGNEKLFF
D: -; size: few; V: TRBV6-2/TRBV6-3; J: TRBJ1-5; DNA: TGTGCCAGCAGTTACTTCAGGGTAGCTCAGCCCCAGCATTTT; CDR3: CASSYFRVAQPQHF
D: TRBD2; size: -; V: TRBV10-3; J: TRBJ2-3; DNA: TGTGCCATCAGTGGCACTAGCGATACAGATACGCAGTATTTT; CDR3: CAISGTSDTDTQYF
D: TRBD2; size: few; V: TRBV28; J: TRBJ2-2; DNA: TGTGCCATCAATCGGGGAGGGCGTCCCACCGGGGAGCTGTTTTTT; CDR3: CAINRGGRPTGELFF
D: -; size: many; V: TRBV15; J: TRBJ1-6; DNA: TGTGCCACCAGCAGAGATAAGGCCCTGGGCAGGGGAGATTCACCCCTCCACTTT; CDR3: CATSRDKALGRGDSPLHF
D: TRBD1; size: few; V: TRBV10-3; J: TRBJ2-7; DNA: TGTGCCCCCGGCGGAGGGGACAGGGTAAGGTACGAGCAGTACTTC; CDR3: CAPGGGDRVRYEQYF
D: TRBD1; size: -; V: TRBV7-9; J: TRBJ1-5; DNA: TGTGCCAGCAGTTGGGACAGGGGCGATCAGCCCCAGCATTTT; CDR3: CASSWDRGDQPQHF
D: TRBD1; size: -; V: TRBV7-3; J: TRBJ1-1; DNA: TGTGCCAGCAGCCCGACAGGGCTAGGCGTGAACACTGAAGCTTTCTTT; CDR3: CASSPTGLGVNTEAFF
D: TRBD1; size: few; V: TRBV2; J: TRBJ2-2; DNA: TGTGCCAGCCAAAAATCCCAGGGGGCCCTGCTGTTTTTT; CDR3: CASQKSQGALLFF
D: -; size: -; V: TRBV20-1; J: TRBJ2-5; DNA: TGCAGTGCTTCCCGGGACTTGAATGTGGAGACCCAGTACTTC; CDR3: CSASRDLNVETQYF
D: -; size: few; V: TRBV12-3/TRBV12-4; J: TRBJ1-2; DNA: TGTGCCAGCACCTACAATCTTGGGACGTTGACTGATGGCTACACCTTC; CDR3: CASTYNLGTLTDGYTF
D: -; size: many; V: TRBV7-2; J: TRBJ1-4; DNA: TGTGCCAGCAGCCAGTATGGAAGTGAAAAACTGTTTTTT; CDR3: CASSQYGSEKLFF
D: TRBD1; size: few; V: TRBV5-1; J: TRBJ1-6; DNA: TGCGCCAGCAGCTCGACAGGGGATGAATCACCCCTCCACTTT; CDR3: CASSSTGDESPLHF
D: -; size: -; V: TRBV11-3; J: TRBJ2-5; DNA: TGTGCCAGCAGCACCGACCAGGGCCCTCGGGAGACCCAGTACTTC; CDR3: CASSTDQGPRETQYF
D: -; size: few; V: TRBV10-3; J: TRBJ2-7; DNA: TGTGCCATCAGCGCGGGACCGGACGAGCAGTACTTC; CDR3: CAISAGPDEQYF
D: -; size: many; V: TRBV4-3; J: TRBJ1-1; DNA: TGCGCCAGCAGCCAAGTCTTTTTAGCGAACACTGAAGCTTTCTTT; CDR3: CASSQVFLANTEAFF
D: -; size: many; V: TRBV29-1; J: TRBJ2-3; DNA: TGCAGCGTCTGGACAGCTTCTACAGATACGCAGTATTTT; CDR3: CSVWTASTDTQYF
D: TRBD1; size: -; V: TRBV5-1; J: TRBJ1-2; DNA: TGCGCCAGCACCTCCCTCGTGGGACAGGGAGATGGCTACACCTTC; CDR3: CASTSLVGQGDGYTF
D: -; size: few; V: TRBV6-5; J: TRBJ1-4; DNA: TGTGCCAGCAGTTACTCGTACCTCGCGGCGCTTAAGGAAAAACTGTTTTTT; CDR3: CASSYSYLAALKEKLFF
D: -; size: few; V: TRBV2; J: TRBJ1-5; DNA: TGTGCCAGCAGCAGAATCGATATCGCTTTGCCCCAGCATTTT; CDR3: CASSRIDIALPQHF
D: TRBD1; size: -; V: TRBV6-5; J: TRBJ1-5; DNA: TGTGCCAGCAGTCCCGGACAGGGAAAGTATCAGCCCCAGCATTTT; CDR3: CASSPGQGKYQPQHF
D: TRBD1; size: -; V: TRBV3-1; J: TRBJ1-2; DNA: TGTGCCAGCAGATCAGGGGGAGTCAGCTATGGCTACACCTTC; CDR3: CASRSGGVSYGYTF
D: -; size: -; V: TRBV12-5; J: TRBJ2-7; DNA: TGTGCTAGTGGTTTGGGAGGGAACGAGCAGTACTTC; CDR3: CASGLGGNEQYF
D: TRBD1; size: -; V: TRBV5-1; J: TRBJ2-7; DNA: TGCGCCAGCAGCTCAACGCAGGGGGCCTACGAGCAGTACTTC; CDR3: CASSSTQGAYEQYF
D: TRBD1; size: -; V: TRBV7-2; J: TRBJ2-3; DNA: TGTGCCAGCAGCCCTAGGGGACAGCTCACAGATACGCAGTATTTT; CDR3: CASSPRGQLTDTQYF
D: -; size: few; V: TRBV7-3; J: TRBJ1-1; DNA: TGTGCCAGCAGCCCCAACGGGTACACTGAAGCTTTCTTT; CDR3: CASSPNGYTEAFF
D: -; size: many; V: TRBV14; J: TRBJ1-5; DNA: TGTGCCAGCAGCGCCCCTTGGAGCAATCAGCCCCAGCATTTT; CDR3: CASSAPWSNQPQHF
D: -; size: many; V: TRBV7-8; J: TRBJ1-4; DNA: TGTGCCAGCAGCTTAGCGACGGGTTATGAAAAACTGTTTTTT; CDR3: CASSLATGYEKLFF
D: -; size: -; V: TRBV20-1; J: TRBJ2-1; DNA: TGCAGTGCTAGCTCGAGAGGGGGCAATGAGCAGTTCTTC; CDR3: CSASSRGGNEQFF
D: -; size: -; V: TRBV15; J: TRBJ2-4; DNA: TGTGCCACCAGCAGTGGGGGGCTTAGAGCCAAAAACATTCAGTACTTC; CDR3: CATSSGGLRAKNIQYF
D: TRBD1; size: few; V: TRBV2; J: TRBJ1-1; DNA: TGTGCCAGCAGTGAGAGGGACAGGTTGAACACTGAAGCTTTCTTT; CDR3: CASSERDRLNTEAFF
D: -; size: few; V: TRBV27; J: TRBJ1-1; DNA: TGTGCCAGCAGTTTATTCTTGTGGGACACTGAAGCTTTCTTT; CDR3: CASSLFLWDTEAFF
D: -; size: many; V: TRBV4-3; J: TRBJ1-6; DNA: TGCGCCAGCAGCCAAGATTTTCAGAGGGCCTCCAGATTATTT; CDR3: CASSQDFQRASRLF
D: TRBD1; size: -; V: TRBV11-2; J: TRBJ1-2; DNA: TGTGCCAGCAGCTTAGACATCGGACAGGGCGGCGGCTACACCTTC; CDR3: CASSLDIGQGGGYTF
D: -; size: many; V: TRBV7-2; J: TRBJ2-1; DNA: TGTGCCAGCAGCTTCGCCCGGGGCCCATACAATGAGCAGTTCTTC; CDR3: CASSFARGPYNEQFF
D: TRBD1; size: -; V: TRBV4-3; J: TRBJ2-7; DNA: TGCGCCAGCAGCCAAGAGGGACAGGGCGGGCAGTACTTC; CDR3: CASSQEGQGGQYF
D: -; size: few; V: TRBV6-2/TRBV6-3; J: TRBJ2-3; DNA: TGTGCCAGCGGTTTACGGGGACCCGATACGCAGTATTTT; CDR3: CASGLRGPDTQYF
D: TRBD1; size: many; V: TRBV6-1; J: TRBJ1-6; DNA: TGTGCCAGCAATCCAAGGGGGCAGGGCCTCGGTTCACCCCTCCACTTT; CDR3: CASNPRGQGLGSPLHF
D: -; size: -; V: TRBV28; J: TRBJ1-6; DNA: TGTGCCAGCAACCTCCGGGACACTAATTCACCCCTCCACTTT; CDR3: CASNLRDTNSPLHF
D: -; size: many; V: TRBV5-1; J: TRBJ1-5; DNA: TGCGCCAGCAGCTTCACAGGGACTCAGCCCCAGCATTTT; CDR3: CASSFTGTQPQHF
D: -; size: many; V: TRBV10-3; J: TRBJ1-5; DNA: TGTGCCATCAGTGAGTCGGGGGGGAGCCAGCCCCAGCATTTT; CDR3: CAISESGGSQPQHF
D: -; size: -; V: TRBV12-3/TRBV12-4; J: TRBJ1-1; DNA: TGTGCCAGCAGTGCCCGACAGGAAACGAACACTGAAGCTTTCTTT; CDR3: CASSARQETNTEAFF
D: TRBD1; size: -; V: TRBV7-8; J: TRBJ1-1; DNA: TGTGCCAGCAGCTCGCAGGGGGGAGGTACTGAAGCTTTCTTT; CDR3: CASSSQGGGTEAFF
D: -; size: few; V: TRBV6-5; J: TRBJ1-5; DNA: TGTGCCAGCAGTTACGGCGGACGGAGTCAGCCCCAGCATTTT; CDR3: CASSYGGRSQPQHF